These T cell receptor beta chains were read from a single sample in a study of cytomegalovirus exposure and HLA in healthy donors. Only in-frame clones appear in the TCRdb table, and some are missing; sequencing was by immunoSEQ multiplex PCR. The table has 100,000 to 150,000 clones, approximately 78% seen once. The sample comprised PBMCs. Receptors originate from a young man in good health and CMV-seropositive. The CDR3 runs from the conserved cysteine through the conserved F or W. The D gene is left open where the match is weak. Size tells how often a clone was seen (once, few, many) or the class of an expanded clone, and some rows leave it out.

>NA|NA|TRBV13|TRBJ2-1
CASSFPEGEQFF
TGTGCCAGCAGCTTCCCTGAGGGTGAGCAGTTCTTC
>NA|NA|TRBV9|TRBJ2-3
CASSAQGRENTQYF
TGTGCCAGCAGCGCCCAGGGAAGGGAAAATACGCAGTATTTT
>NA|NA|TRBV15|TRBJ2-7
CATSRDWGSHEQYF
TGTGCCACCAGCAGAGATTGGGGCAGCCACGAGCAGTACTTC
>NA|NA|TRBV5-6|TRBJ2-4
CASSWGTTKNIQYF
TGTGCCAGCAGCTGGGGGACAACCAAAAACATTCAGTACTTC
>NA|NA|TRBV30|TRBJ1-4
CAWTAGGAGEKLFF
TGTGCCTGGACGGCCGGGGGGGCCGGCGAAAAACTGTTTTTT
>NA|TRBD2|TRBV11-2|TRBJ2-7
CASSLAAGRTYEQYF
TGTGCCAGCAGCTTAGCTGCCGGGAGGACCTACGAGCAGTACTTC
>NA|NA|TRBV18|TRBJ1-1
CASSPFDTMNTEAFF
TGTGCCAGCTCACCATTTGACACCATGAACACTGAAGCTTTCTTT
>NA|NA|TRBV5-5|TRBJ1-4
CASSWAGDEKLFF
TGTGCCAGCAGCTGGGCGGGGGATGAAAAACTGTTTTTT
>NA|TRBD2|TRBV5-1|TRBJ2-5
CASSLALAGGDEDRTQYF
TGCGCCAGCAGCTTGGCCCTAGCGGGAGGAGACGAGGACCGGACCCAGTACTTC
>few|NA|TRBV28|TRBJ2-5
CASSKDISQRAQETQYF
TGTGCCAGCAGTAAGGACATTTCCCAGCGGGCCCAAGAGACCCAGTACTTC
>NA|TRBD1|TRBV19|TRBJ1-1
CASAGTGNVWTEAFF
TGTGCCAGTGCGGGGACAGGGAATGTGTGGACTGAAGCTTTCTTT
>NA|TRBD2|TRBV6-7|TRBJ2-7
CAGSYSRSLGLAGSYEQYF
TGTGCCGGCAGTTACTCGAGATCCTTGGGACTAGCGGGATCCTACGAGCAGTACTTC
>few|NA|TRBV20-1|TRBJ2-1
CSANWNEQFF
TGCAGTGCTAACTGGAATGAGCAGTTCTTC
>NA|NA|TRBV6-1|TRBJ2-7
CASRGQAFPYEQYF
TGTGCCAGCAGGGGACAAGCATTTCCCTACGAGCAGTACTTC
>NA|TRBD2|TRBV7-2|TRBJ2-7
CASMTSGRTGEQYF
TGTGCCAGCATGACTAGCGGGAGAACGGGCGAGCAGTACTTC
>NA|NA|TRBV30|TRBJ2-3
CAWSRGSRSTDTQYF
TGTGCCTGGAGTCGGGGTTCCCGGAGCACAGATACGCAGTATTTT
>NA|NA|TRBV29-1|TRBJ1-1
CSVESRLGHTEAFF
TGCAGCGTTGAGAGCCGGTTGGGGCACACTGAAGCTTTCTTT
>NA|TRBD2|TRBV7-9|TRBJ2-5
CASIRAGEETQYF
TGTGCCAGCATCCGAGCGGGAGAAGAGACCCAGTACTTC
>once|NA|TRBV6-4|TRBJ2-1
CASSDNRNEQFF
TGTGCCAGCAGTGACAATCGGAATGAGCAGTTCTTC
>NA|TRBD1|TRBV7-2|TRBJ1-5
CASSLADGTGDQPQHF
TGTGCCAGCAGCTTAGCGGATGGGACAGGGGATCAGCCCCAGCATTTT
>few|NA|TRBV7-9|TRBJ2-7
CASSVPVGFEQYF
TGTGCCAGCAGCGTCCCCGTCGGGTTCGAGCAGTACTTC
>few|TRBD1|TRBV27|TRBJ2-7
CASSSRQGDTYEQYF
TGTGCCAGCAGTTCGCGACAGGGGGATACCTACGAGCAGTACTTC
>NA|TRBD2|TRBV30|TRBJ2-7
CAWSVGAGVSEQYF
TGTGCCTGGAGTGTAGGAGCGGGAGTTTCCGAGCAGTACTTC
>NA|NA|TRBV15|TRBJ2-2
CATSNDRNTGELFF
TGTGCCACCAGCAACGACAGGAACACCGGGGAGCTGTTTTTT
>NA|NA|TRBV18|TRBJ1-1
CASSPFSRENTEAFF
TGTGCCAGCTCACCATTTAGCAGGGAGAACACTGAAGCTTTCTTT
>once|TRBD2|TRBV7-2|TRBJ2-7
CASSLGAGGFYEQYF
TGTGCCAGCAGCTTAGGCGCGGGAGGATTCTACGAGCAGTACTTC
>NA|TRBD2|TRBV7-8|TRBJ2-2
CASSATRRLAGELPTGELFF
TGTGCCAGCAGCGCCACACGCAGACTAGCGGGAGAGCTTCCCACCGGGGAGCTGTTTTTT
>once|TRBD1|TRBV29-1|TRBJ1-5
CSVGQGGNQPQHF
TGCAGCGTCGGGCAGGGGGGCAATCAGCCCCAGCATTTT
>NA|NA|TRBV4-3|TRBJ2-7
CASSQEDRQGRAMDEQYF
TGCGCCAGCAGCCAAGAAGATCGGCAAGGCAGGGCGATGGATGAGCAGTACTTC
>NA|NA|TRBV4-3|TRBJ1-3
CASSQGRVSGNTIYF
TGCGCCAGCAGCCAAGGCAGGGTCTCTGGAAACACCATATATTTT
>NA|TRBD1|TRBV10-3|TRBJ2-5
CAISGTGEQETQYF
TGTGCCATCAGCGGGACAGGGGAGCAGGAGACCCAGTACTTC
>few|NA|TRBV29-1|TRBJ1-1
CSVMQGLRNTEAFF
TGCAGCGTGATGCAGGGACTGAGGAACACTGAAGCTTTCTTT
>NA|NA|TRBV29-1|TRBJ2-7
CSVGGSIGYEQYF
TGCAGCGTTGGAGGAAGTATTGGCTACGAGCAGTACTTC
>NA|NA|TRBV7-9|TRBJ1-2
CASSLVGTDGYTF
TGTGCCAGCAGCTTAGTGGGCACCGATGGCTACACCTTC
>NA|NA|TRBV7-6|TRBJ1-1
CASSLDEWGENNTEAFF
TGTGCCAGCAGCTTAGATGAATGGGGGGAAAATAACACTGAAGCTTTCTTT
>NA|NA|TRBV30|TRBJ2-5
CAWSGALANQETQYF
TGTGCCTGGAGTGGCGCTCTAGCAAACCAAGAGACCCAGTACTTC
>NA|TRBD2|TRBV7-2|TRBJ2-2
CASSLRTSGNANTGELFF
TGTGCCAGCAGCTTAAGGACTAGCGGGAACGCTAACACCGGGGAGCTGTTTTTT
>NA|TRBD2|TRBV10-3|TRBJ2-5
CAISEYSGTSGSTETQYF
TGTGCCATCAGTGAGTACTCCGGGACTAGCGGGAGTACGGAGACCCAGTACTTC
>NA|TRBD1|TRBV11-2|TRBJ1-5
CASSPDRVQPQHF
TGTGCCAGCAGCCCGGACAGGGTCCAGCCCCAGCATTTT
>NA|NA|TRBV10-3|TRBJ1-1
CAITQQEGAEAFF
TGTGCCATCACCCAACAGGAGGGCGCTGAAGCTTTCTTT
>NA|NA|TRBV7-3|TRBJ2-3
CASSTQGSLTDTQYF
TGTGCCAGCAGCACACAGGGTAGTCTCACAGATACGCAGTATTTT
>NA|NA|TRBV5-6|TRBJ2-3
CASSLGQTLTDTQYF
TGTGCCAGCAGCTTGGGTCAGACACTCACAGATACGCAGTATTTT
>NA|NA|TRBV2|TRBJ2-2
CASSSGGSGPELFF
TGTGCCAGCAGCTCAGGGGGGTCCGGCCCGGAGCTGTTTTTT
>once|NA|TRBV2|TRBJ1-1
CASTSRITILTEAFF
TGTGCCAGCACCTCTAGGATTACTATATTGACTGAAGCTTTCTTT
>NA|NA|TRBV6-5|TRBJ2-7
CASSYSSGQLYEQYF
TGTGCCAGCAGTTACTCAAGCGGGCAGCTATACGAGCAGTACTTC
>NA|TRBD2|TRBV7-8|TRBJ2-7
CASSLELAGGSYEQYF
TGTGCCAGCAGCTTAGAGTTAGCGGGAGGATCCTACGAGCAGTACTTC
>NA|NA|TRBV7-6|TRBJ2-1
CASSLVRGTRHNEQFF
TGTGCCAGCAGCTTAGTCCGGGGGACGAGGCACAATGAGCAGTTCTTC
>NA|TRBD1|TRBV10-3|TRBJ2-2
CAIKGQGTGELFF
TGTGCCATCAAGGGACAGGGCACCGGGGAGCTGTTTTTT
>NA|NA|TRBV30|TRBJ1-1
CACSRGMNTEAFF
TGTGCCTGTTCGAGGGGGATGAACACTGAAGCTTTCTTT
>NA|NA|TRBV6-5|TRBJ2-7
CASSPWLHSYEQYF
TGTGCCAGCAGTCCCTGGCTTCATTCCTACGAGCAGTACTTC
>NA|NA|TRBV6-1|TRBJ1-3
CASPEGANSGNTIYF
TGTGCCAGCCCGGAGGGCGCGAACTCTGGAAACACCATATATTTT
>once|NA|TRBV28|TRBJ2-7
CASRPTGLYEQYF
TGTGCCAGCAGGCCCACTGGGCTCTACGAGCAGTACTTC